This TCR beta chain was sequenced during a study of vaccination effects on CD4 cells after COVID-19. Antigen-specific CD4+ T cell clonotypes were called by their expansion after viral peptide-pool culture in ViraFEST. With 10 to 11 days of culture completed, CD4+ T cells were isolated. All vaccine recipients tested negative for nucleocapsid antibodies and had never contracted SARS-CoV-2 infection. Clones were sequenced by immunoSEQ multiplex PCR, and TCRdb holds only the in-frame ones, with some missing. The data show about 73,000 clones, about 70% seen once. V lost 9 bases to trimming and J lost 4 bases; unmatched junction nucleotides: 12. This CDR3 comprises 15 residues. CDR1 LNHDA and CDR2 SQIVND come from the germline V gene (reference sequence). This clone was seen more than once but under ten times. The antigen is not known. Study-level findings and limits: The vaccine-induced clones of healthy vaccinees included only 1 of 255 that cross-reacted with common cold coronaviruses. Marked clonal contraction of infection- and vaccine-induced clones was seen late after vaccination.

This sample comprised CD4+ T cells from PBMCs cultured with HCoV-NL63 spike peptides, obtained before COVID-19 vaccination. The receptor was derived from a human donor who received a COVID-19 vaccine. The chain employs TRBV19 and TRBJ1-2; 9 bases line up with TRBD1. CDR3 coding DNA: TGTGCCAGAGAAGGTGTATGGGACAGGGCCTATGGCTACACCTTC. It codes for CAREGVWDRAYGYTF.